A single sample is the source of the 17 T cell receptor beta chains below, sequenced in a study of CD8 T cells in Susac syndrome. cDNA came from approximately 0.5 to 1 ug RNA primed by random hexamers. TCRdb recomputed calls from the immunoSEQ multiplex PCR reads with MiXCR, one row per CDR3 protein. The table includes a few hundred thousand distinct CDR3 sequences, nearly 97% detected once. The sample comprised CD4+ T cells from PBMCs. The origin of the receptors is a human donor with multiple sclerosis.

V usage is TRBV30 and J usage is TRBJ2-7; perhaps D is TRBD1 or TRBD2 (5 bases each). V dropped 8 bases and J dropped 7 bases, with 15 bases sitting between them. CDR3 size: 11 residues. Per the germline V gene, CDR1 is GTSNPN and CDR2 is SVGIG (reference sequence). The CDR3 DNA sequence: TGTGCCCATACAGAGGGGAGAGAGCAGTACTTC. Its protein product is CAHTEGREQYF.

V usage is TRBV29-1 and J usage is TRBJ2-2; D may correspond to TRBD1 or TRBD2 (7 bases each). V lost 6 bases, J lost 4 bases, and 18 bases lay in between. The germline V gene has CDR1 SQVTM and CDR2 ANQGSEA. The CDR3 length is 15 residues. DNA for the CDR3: TGCAGCGTAGGGAGGGACAGAAGTACCACCGGGGAGCTGTTTTTT. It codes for CSVGRDRSTTGELFF.

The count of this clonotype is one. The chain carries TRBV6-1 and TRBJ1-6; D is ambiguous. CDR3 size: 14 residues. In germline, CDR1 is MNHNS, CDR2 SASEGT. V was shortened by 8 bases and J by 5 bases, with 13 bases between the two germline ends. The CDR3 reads CASEWRRHNSPLHF. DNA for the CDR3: TGTGCCAGCGAATGGAGGAGACATAATTCACCCCTCCACTTT.

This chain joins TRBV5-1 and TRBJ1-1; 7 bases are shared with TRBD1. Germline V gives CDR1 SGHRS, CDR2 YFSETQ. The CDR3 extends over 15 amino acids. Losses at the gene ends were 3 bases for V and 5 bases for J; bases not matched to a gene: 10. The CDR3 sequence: CASSSHPDRVTEAFF. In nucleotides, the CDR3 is TGCGCCAGCAGCTCCCATCCTGACAGGGTGACTGAAGCTTTCTTT. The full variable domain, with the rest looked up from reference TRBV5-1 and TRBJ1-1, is KAGVTQTPRYLIKTRGQQVTLSCSPISGHRSVSWYQQTPGQGLQFLFEYFSETQRNKGNFPGRFSGRQFSNSRSEMNVSTLELGDSALYLCASSSHPDRVTEAFFGQGTRLTVV.

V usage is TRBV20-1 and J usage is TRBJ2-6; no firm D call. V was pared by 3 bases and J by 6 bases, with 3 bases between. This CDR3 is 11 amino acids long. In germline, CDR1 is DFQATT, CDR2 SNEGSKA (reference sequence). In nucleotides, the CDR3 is TGCAGTGCTAGCTCGGCCAACGTCCTGACTTTC. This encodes CSASSANVLTF.

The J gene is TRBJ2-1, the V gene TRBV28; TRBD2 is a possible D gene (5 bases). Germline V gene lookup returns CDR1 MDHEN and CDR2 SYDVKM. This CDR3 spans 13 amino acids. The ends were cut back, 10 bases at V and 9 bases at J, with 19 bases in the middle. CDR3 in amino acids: CATTSPPGSEQFF. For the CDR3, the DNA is TGTGCCACCACAAGTCCGCCGGGGAGTGAGCAGTTCTTC.

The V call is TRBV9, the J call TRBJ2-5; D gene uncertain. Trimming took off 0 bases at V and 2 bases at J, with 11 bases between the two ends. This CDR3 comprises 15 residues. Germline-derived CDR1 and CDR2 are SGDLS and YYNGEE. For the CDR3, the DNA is TGTGCCAGCAGCGTAGATGTAACAGCTCAAGAGACCCAGTACTTC. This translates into CASSVDVTAQETQYF.

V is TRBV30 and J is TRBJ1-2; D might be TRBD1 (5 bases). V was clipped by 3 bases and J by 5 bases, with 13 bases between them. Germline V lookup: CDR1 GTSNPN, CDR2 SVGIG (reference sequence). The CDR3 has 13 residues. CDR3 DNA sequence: TGTGCCTGGAGGATGACAGAAAATTATGGCTACACCTTC. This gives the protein CAWRMTENYGYTF.

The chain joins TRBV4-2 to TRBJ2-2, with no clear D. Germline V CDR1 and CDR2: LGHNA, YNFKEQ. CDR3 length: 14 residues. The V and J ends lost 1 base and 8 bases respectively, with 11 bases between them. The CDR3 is CASSQGPPKGELFF. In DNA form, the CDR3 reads TGTGCCAGCAGCCAAGGTCCCCCGAAGGGGGAGCTGTTTTTT.

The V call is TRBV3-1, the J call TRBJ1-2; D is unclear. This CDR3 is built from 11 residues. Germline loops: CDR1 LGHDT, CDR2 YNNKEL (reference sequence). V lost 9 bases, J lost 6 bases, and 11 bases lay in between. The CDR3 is CARRDFDGYTF. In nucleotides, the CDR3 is TGTGCCAGGAGGGATTTCGATGGCTACACCTTC.

DNA of the CDR3: TGTGCCAGTAGGGACAGGGTTCATCAGCCCCAGCATTTT. Translated: CASRDRVHQPQHF. The chain carries TRBV19 and TRBJ1-5, with TRBD1 matching 8 bases. In germline, CDR1 is LNHDA, CDR2 SQIVND (reference sequence). This CDR3 spans 13 amino acids. The V and J ends lost 6 bases and 5 bases, in that order; junction bases with no gene match: 3.

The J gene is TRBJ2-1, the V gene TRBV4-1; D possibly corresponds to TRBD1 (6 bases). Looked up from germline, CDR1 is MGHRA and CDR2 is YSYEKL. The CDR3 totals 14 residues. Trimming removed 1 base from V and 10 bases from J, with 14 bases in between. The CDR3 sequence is CASSQAHRVIEQFF. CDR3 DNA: TGCGCCAGCAGCCAAGCCCACAGGGTAATCGAGCAGTTCTTC.

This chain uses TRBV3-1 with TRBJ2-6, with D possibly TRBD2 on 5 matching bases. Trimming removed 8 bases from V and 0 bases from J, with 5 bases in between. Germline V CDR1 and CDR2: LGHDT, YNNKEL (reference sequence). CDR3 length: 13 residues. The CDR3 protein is CASLASGANVLTF. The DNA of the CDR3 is TGTGCCAGCCTAGCCTCTGGGGCCAACGTCCTGACTTTC.

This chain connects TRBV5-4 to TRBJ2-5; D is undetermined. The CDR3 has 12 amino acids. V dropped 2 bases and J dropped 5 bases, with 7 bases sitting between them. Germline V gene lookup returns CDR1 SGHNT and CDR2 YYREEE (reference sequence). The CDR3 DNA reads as TGTGCCAGCAGCTTTAACGGGGAGACCCAGTACTTC. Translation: CASSFNGETQYF.

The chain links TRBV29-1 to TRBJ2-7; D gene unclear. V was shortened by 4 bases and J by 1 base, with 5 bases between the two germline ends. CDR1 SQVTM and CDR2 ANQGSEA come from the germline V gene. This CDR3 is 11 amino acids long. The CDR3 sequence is CSVGGSYEQYF. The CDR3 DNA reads TGCAGCGTTGGCGGTTCCTACGAGCAGTACTTC.

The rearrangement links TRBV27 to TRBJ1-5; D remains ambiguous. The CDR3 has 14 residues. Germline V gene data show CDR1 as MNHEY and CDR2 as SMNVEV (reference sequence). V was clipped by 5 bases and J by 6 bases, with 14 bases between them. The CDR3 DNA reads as TGTGCCAGCAGTCAGCAGGTTTTGGGTCAGCCCCAGCATTTT. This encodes CASSQQVLGQPQHF.

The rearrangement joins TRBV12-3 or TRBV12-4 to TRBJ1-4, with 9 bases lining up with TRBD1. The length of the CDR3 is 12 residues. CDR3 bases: TGTGCGGTACAGGGGGCTGATGAAAAACTGTTTTTT. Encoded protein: CAVQGADEKLFF.